This is a list of T cell receptor beta chains from one sample in a study of T cells after yellow fever vaccination. One entry per CDR3 protein, called by TCRdb with MiXCR from the 5' RACE reads. Of over 300,000 distinct CDR3 sequences in the sample, around 7% are singletons; the top ten hold 18%. The sample consisted of PBMCs, taken roughly 46 days after the first yellow fever vaccination. The receptor source for this set is a man aged 18 to 30 who received the YFV17D yellow fever vaccine. Each CDR3 is given with its conserved first and last residue. Fields, in order: V gene, CDR3 length, CDR3 protein.

TRBV6-1	14	CASSIIQGTDTQYF
TRBV18	16	CASSPVQYPSTDTQYF
TRBV7-2	13	CASSLMSELEAFF
TRBV7-2	16	CASSLAQGGRTGELFF
TRBV4-1	17	CASSQDRRSGGADTQYF
TRBV4-1	15	CASSQKVGGGTEAFF
TRBV5-4	16	CASSLGVGASGNTIYF
TRBV28	16	CASSQPQGASNQPQHF
TRBV6-5	15	CASSYSRDRKGTQYF
TRBV19	12	CASSILGQKQYF
TRBV12-3/TRBV12-4	16	CASIPFNRQGVDTQYF
TRBV20-1	15	CSARAIDRGTVKLFF
TRBV20-1	12	CSARDPVETQYF
TRBV7-8	15	CASSSTLASTDTQYF
TRBV3-1	14	CASSQGDSGDEQYF
TRBV7-9	14	CASSPGHRYNEQFF
TRBV10-2	14	CASSESGTGSPLHF
TRBV6-2/TRBV6-3	16	CASSSNQGAEQETQYF
TRBV6-2/TRBV6-3	13	CASRHDSYNEQFF
TRBV5-1	18	CASSARPGTGLNTGELFF
TRBV20-1	14	CSATGTDNTGELFF
TRBV12-3/TRBV12-4	14	CASSLSSGVETQYF
TRBV4-2	15	CASSQERGGYNEQFF
TRBV6-1	13	CASSPGFRDEQFF
TRBV20-1	14	CSVGRAIMNTEAFF
TRBV5-1	15	CASNFGQGYGYGYTF
TRBV18	13	CASSLTGPETQYF
TRBV6-1	15	CASLLAGGYTDTQYF